The 3 T cell receptor beta chains in this list originate from one sample, sequenced in a study of cytomegalovirus exposure and HLA in healthy donors. Primers for the PCR totalled 60 Vbeta and 13 Jbeta. Method: immunoSEQ multiplex PCR; TCRdb's copy keeps in-frame clones and lacks some. Among 95,000 to 150,000 clones listed, 80% were seen once. The sequenced sample consisted of PBMCs. Receptors were obtained from a female donor in good health and CMV-seropositive.

This clone occurred once. V is TRBV7-9 and J is TRBJ2-1; a weak D match, TRBD1 (6 bases). CDR1 SEHNR and CDR2 FQNEAQ come from the germline V gene (reference sequence). This CDR3 region has 14 residues. V was shortened by 5 bases and J by 5 bases, with 13 bases between the two germline ends. The CDR3 DNA reads as TGTGCCAGCAGCCTGCAGGGGAACGACAATGAGCAGTTCTTC. Translated: CASSLQGNDNEQFF.

The CDR3 region is CASGDRGQTEAFF. Written as DNA, the CDR3 is TGCGCCAGCGGCGACAGGGGGCAAACTGAAGCTTTCTTT. The rearrangement uses TRBV5-1 and TRBJ1-1, with 10 positions matching TRBD1. In germline, CDR1 is SGHRS, CDR2 YFSETQ. J was trimmed by 5 bases and V by 7 bases; bases with no gene match: 5. The CDR3 loop spans 13 amino acids.

This chain connects TRBV27 to TRBJ1-2, with a weak D call TRBD1 (5 bases). Trimming removed 0 bases at V and 7 bases at J, with 18 bases between. Germline lookup yields CDR1 MNHEY and CDR2 SMNVEV (reference sequence). The length of the CDR3 is 16 residues. The CDR3 loop reads CASSLSAGLTAGGYTF. The CDR3 nucleotides are TGTGCCAGCAGTTTATCGGCAGGCCTGACAGCGGGTGGCTACACCTTC.